This TCR beta chain originates from a study of PD-1 blockade in classical Hodgkin lymphoma. Germline V lookup: CDR1 LNHNV, CDR2 YYDKDF (reference sequence). The length of the CDR3 is 13 residues. V lost 4 bases to trimming and J lost 4 bases; unmatched junction nucleotides: 4. On this clone itself: What it binds is unknown.

No patient escaped relapse after autologous stem cell transplantation, and brentuximab vedotin exposure varied. Using immunoSEQ multiplex PCR, the repertoire was profiled, and TCRdb retains in-frame clones only, with some absent. The table includes around 58,000 clones, roughly 90% detected once. Findings and limits, study-wide: At C4D1, TCR diversity had climbed significantly for CD4+ cells, though not for CD8+ cells. Those achieving complete response showed baseline diversity like newly diagnosed patients.

The V call is TRBV15, the J call TRBJ2-7, with 7 bases matching TRBD1. This clonotype was obtained from a human donor with classical Hodgkin lymphoma. This specimen was peripheral blood mononuclear cells (PBMCs), taken at baseline. The CDR3, as DNA: TGTGCCACCAGCAAATTACAGGGGTACGAGCAGTACTTC. Amino acid sequence: CATSKLQGYEQYF.